Detailed here is one T cell receptor (beta chain). Its antigen is not yet known. No base quality values were provided; no much bigger clone lies one nucleotide off. At the junction V is shortened by 5 bases and J by 7 bases, with 5 bases in between. Looking up the germline V gene yields CDR1 MDHEN and CDR2 SYDVKM. Including cysteine and phenylalanine, the CDR3 has 11 amino acids. Of the read, only the CDR3 DNA is kept; its 33 bases are in frame from base 1. The immunoSEQ Assay, a bias-controlled multiplex PCR, was used to amplify TCRbeta CDR3 regions from genomic DNA. Concerning the study's data processing: Within the assay, amplification of reference gene primers was used to estimate how many nucleated cells each sample contained. To quantify the absolute abundance of each unique TCRbeta CDR3 rearrangement, sequence reads were collapsed and filtered. For each sample, productive Simpson clonality was calculated as the square root of Simpson's diversity index over productive rearrangements. In TCRdb, the immuneACCESS table is reduced to in-frame sequences with V and J assigned. These tables do not hold every clone; where another copy was compared, an unresolved V gene accounts for under half, and the others remain unexplained. V, J and clone size were drawn from that table, and D and trimming were deduced from the DNA. The sample has roughly 200,000 clones on record, approximately 80% of them singletons. In total, the top ten clones hold 15% to 20% of the sample.

This record comes from a study of blood T cell repertoires in COVID-19 (dated by TCRdb to 2019 to 2021). A note on the overall study: Samples from collaborators originated in the United States, Italy and Spain and spanned both the acute and convalescent phases of COVID-19. The prospective study material was composed of cDNA or gDNA derived from T cells, B-cell-depleted T cells, or PBMCs. Deeply sampled blood TCRbeta repertoires from subjects exposed to, actively infected with, or recovered from COVID-19 were included in the dataset. The repertoires were released in a freely available public database intended as a resource for research on the immune response to SARS-CoV-2. Samples were obtained from the ongoing ImmuneRACE study (first 160 participants) and from about 1,300 subjects provided by 6 global collaborators. A de-identified subject ID, COVID-19 status, age in years and sex were almost always included in the sample metadata. Where available, HLA class I and class II types were obtained from metadata supplied by the sample provider rather than from assay-based typing. Study-wide conclusions, independent of this receptor: Clinical and demographic metadata were provided uncurated, with the amount varying by source and participant.

Collaborating institutions collected whole blood in K2EDTA tubes following their own protocols. For TCRbeta analysis, collaborators shipped samples as frozen whole blood, isolated PBMCs, or DNA extracted from either of those sample types. This clonotype was sampled from a human donor in a cohort sampled during active COVID-19. What was sequenced was peripheral blood. The chain uses TRBV28 and TRBJ1-4, with the identity of the D gene unclear. DNA sequence: TGTGCCAGCAGTCCCCGTGAAAAACTGTTTTTT. Its product reads: CASSPREKLFF.